The 20 T cell receptor beta chains in this list originate from one sample, sequenced in a study of cytomegalovirus exposure and HLA in healthy donors. Use of 60 Vbeta and 13 Jbeta primers characterized the PCR. Sequencing used immunoSEQ multiplex PCR; TCRdb keeps in-frame clones, though not all of them. The data contain roughly 150,000 clones, roughly 82% of them singletons. The material sequenced was PBMCs. These receptors all stem from a woman in her forties or fifties in good health and CMV-seropositive.

The chain links TRBV2 to TRBJ1-1, with D tentatively TRBD1 (5 bases). V lost 6 bases and J lost 2, with 7 bases in between. The CDR3 spans 12 residues. Germline loops: CDR1 SNHLY, CDR2 FYNNEI. The chain's CDR3 is CASRQVNTEAFF. The CDR3 DNA reads as TGTGCCAGCAGACAGGTTAACACTGAAGCTTTCTTT.

This chain uses TRBV7-9 with TRBJ1-2, with D perhaps matching TRBD1 (5 bases). Deletions cut 5 bases from V and 1 base from J, with 8 bases between. CDR1 SEHNR and CDR2 FQNEAQ come from the germline V gene (reference sequence). This CDR3 region has 13 residues. DNA for the CDR3: TGTGCCAGCAGCGTTGACAGTAACTATGGCTACACCTTC. This sequence encodes CASSVDSNYGYTF.

The J gene is TRBJ2-7, the V gene TRBV5-5, with 9 bases that match TRBD1. The V segment lost 4 bases and the J segment 2 bases; nucleotides outside the gene matches: 7. The CDR3 totals 15 residues. CDR1 is SGHKS and CDR2 is YYEKEE in the germline V gene (reference sequence). CDR3 DNA sequence: TGTGCCAGCAGCCCGGGACAGGGACCACCCTACGAGCAGTACTTC. It encodes CASSPGQGPPYEQYF.

The J gene is TRBJ2-3, the V gene TRBV6-1; TRBD2 is a possible D gene (6 bases). Germline V CDR1 and CDR2: MNHNS, SASEGT. V was trimmed by 2 bases and J by 7 bases, leaving 19 bases between them. The length of the CDR3 is 16 residues. The CDR3 DNA reads as TGTGCCAGCAGTGAACTTTCCCGGGACTCACCCTATACGCAGTATTTT. Protein product: CASSELSRDSPYTQYF.

The sample holds one count of this clone. This chain connects TRBV10-1 to TRBJ1-1; D may be TRBD1 (5 bases). The CDR3 has 16 amino acids. The V and J ends lost 2 bases and 1 base respectively, with 14 bases between them. The germline V gene has CDR1 WNHNN and CDR2 SYGVQD (reference sequence). The CDR3 here is CASSETPQGSNTEAFF. CDR3 DNA: TGCGCCAGCAGTGAGACCCCCCAGGGTTCGAACACTGAAGCTTTCTTT.

This chain links TRBV9 with TRBJ1-1; possibly TRBD1 for D (6 bases). Looked up from germline, CDR1 is SGDLS and CDR2 is YYNGEE. There are 15 residues in the CDR3. The V and J ends lost 0 bases and 4 bases respectively, with 13 bases between them. CDR3 protein: CASSVGEGGFTEAFF. As DNA, the CDR3 is TGTGCCAGCAGCGTAGGAGAGGGGGGGTTCACTGAAGCTTTCTTT.

This chain uses TRBV27 with TRBJ2-7; tentative D call: TRBD2 (6 bases). The CDR3 runs 14 residues. The germline gives CDR1 MNHEY, CDR2 SMNVEV (reference sequence). V was cut by 2 bases and J by 6 bases, with 14 bases left in between. CDR3 residues: CASSLTVGGREQYF. The DNA of the CDR3 is TGTGCCAGCAGTTTAACGGTGGGGGGTCGCGAGCAGTACTTC.

The genes are TRBV7-9 and TRBJ2-2; no firm D call. The CDR3 sequence is 15 residues long. Looked up from germline, CDR1 is SEHNR and CDR2 is FQNEAQ (reference sequence). V was clipped by 1 base and J by 4 bases, with 10 bases between them. The CDR3 region is CASSLDLQFTGELFF. The CDR3 DNA follows: TGTGCCAGCAGCTTAGATCTCCAGTTCACCGGGGAGCTGTTTTTT.

This clone occurred a few times. The chain uses TRBV15 and TRBJ2-5; D might be TRBD2 (5 bases). V lost 5 bases, J lost 2 bases, and 18 bases lay in between. In germline, CDR1 is LNHNV, CDR2 YYDKDF (reference sequence). The CDR3 loop spans 16 amino acids. The CDR3, as DNA: TGTGCCACCAGCCGGGAAAAGGGATGGGGACAAGAGACCCAGTACTTC. The encoded protein is CATSREKGWGQETQYF. Combining the CDR3 with reference TRBV15 and TRBJ2-5 gives the whole variable domain DAMVIQNPRYQVTQFGKPVTLSCSQTLNHNVMYWYQQKSSQAPKLLFHYYDKDFNNEADTPDNFQSRRPNTSFCFLDIRSPGLGDTAMYLCATSREKGWGQETQYFGPGTRLLVL.

The chain links TRBV7-9 to TRBJ1-1; D is ambiguous. This CDR3 is built from 12 residues. With 3 bases removed from V and 4 bases from J, the gap between germline ends came to 6 bases. Germline CDR1 and CDR2: SEHNR and FQNEAQ (reference sequence). CDR3 nucleotides: TGTGCCAGCAGCTTTAGTGGCACTGAAGCTTTCTTT. Amino acids: CASSFSGTEAFF.

The gene calls are TRBV19 and TRBJ2-7, with 8 bases lining up with TRBD1. The CDR3 spans 15 residues. V trimming: 5 bases; J trimming: 6 bases; junction bases outside the gene matches: 12. Germline assignment: CDR1 LNHDA and CDR2 SQIVND (reference sequence). The CDR3 DNA follows: TGTGCCAGTAGTGACAGGGGACTCATGAGAGGCGAGCAGTACTTC. Residues: CASSDRGLMRGEQYF.

Comments on this clone: Other DNA sequences in the same sample also yield this CDR3. The rearrangement links TRBV19 to TRBJ1-5; D is uncertain. The CDR3 has 12 amino acids. Per germline, CDR1 LNHDA and CDR2 SQIVND (reference sequence). Trimming removed 3 bases from V and 8 bases from J, with 8 bases in between. The CDR3 DNA sequence: TGTGCCAGTAGTATCGGCGGAGAGCCCCAGCATTTT. Amino acid sequence: CASSIGGEPQHF. The full variable domain, its missing parts supplied by reference TRBV19 and TRBJ1-5, is DGGITQSPKYLFRKEGQNVTLSCEQNLNHDAMYWYRQDPGQGLRLIYYSQIVNDFQKGDIAEGYSVSREKKESFPLTVTSAQKNPTAFYLCASSIGGEPQHFGDGTRLSIL.

The chain is built from TRBV6-1 and TRBJ2-1; a possible D gene is TRBD2 (5 bases). Trimming removed 0 bases from V and 4 bases from J, with 13 bases in between. Germline V gives CDR1 MNHNS, CDR2 SASEGT. This CDR3 is built from 16 residues. The CDR3 sequence is CASSEALWERYNEQFF. CDR3 nucleotide sequence: TGTGCCAGCAGTGAAGCGCTTTGGGAGAGGTACAATGAGCAGTTCTTC.

The CDR3 nucleotides read TGTGCTAGTGGTTTGACCCCCCGGACTGGCGGAAACACCATATATTTT. Its translation: CASGLTPRTGGNTIYF. The chain couples TRBV12-5 to TRBJ1-3, with unresolved D. The CDR3 is 16 amino acids. Germline values: CDR1 LGHNT, CDR2 FRNRAP. Trimming took off 2 bases at V and 4 bases at J, with 15 bases between the two ends.

In this sample, this clone turned up a few times. The chain carries TRBV7-2 and TRBJ2-6; D remains unclear. The CDR3 sequence is 15 residues long. Germline V lookup: CDR1 SGHTA, CDR2 FQGNSA. Trimming removed 2 bases at V and 0 bases at J, with 5 bases between. The DNA for the CDR3 is TGTGCCAGCAGCTTAACTGGCTCTGGGGCCAACGTCCTGACTTTC. This gives the protein CASSLTGSGANVLTF.

The rearrangement joins TRBV7-9 to TRBJ2-7; 8 nucleotides line up with TRBD1. CDR1 SEHNR and CDR2 FQNEAQ come from the germline V gene (reference sequence). J gave up 0 bases and V 5 bases, and 9 bases lay outside the gene matches. The CDR3 runs 16 residues. CDR3: CASSLPGGQDSYEQYF. In DNA form, the CDR3 reads TGTGCCAGCAGCCTGCCTGGGGGACAGGACTCCTACGAGCAGTACTTC.

The gene calls are TRBV19 and TRBJ2-2, with 8 bases that match TRBD1. The V and J ends lost 5 bases and 3 bases, in that order; junction bases with no gene match: 8. The CDR3 runs to 16 residues. Germline lookup yields CDR1 LNHDA and CDR2 SQIVND (reference sequence). CDR3 region: CASSPFQGAHTGELFF. CDR3 coding DNA: TGTGCCAGTAGTCCCTTCCAGGGGGCGCACACCGGGGAGCTGTTTTTT. Drawing the rest from reference TRBV19 and TRBJ2-2, the complete variable domain is DGGITQSPKYLFRKEGQNVTLSCEQNLNHDAMYWYRQDPGQGLRLIYYSQIVNDFQKGDIAEGYSVSREKKESFPLTVTSAQKNPTAFYLCASSPFQGAHTGELFFGEGSRLTVL.

The chain employs TRBV9 and TRBJ2-3; 8 nucleotides line up with TRBD2. Germline values: CDR1 SGDLS, CDR2 YYNGEE. CDR3 size: 15 residues. V shed 3 bases and J 7 bases; nucleotides not matched to a gene: 10. The CDR3 sequence is CASSAPSGGAHTQYF. The CDR3 DNA reads TGTGCCAGCAGCGCCCCTTCCGGGGGGGCCCATACGCAGTATTTT.

The chain couples TRBV30 to TRBJ1-6, with TRBD1 identical over 10 bases. The germline V gene has CDR1 GTSNPN and CDR2 SVGIG (reference sequence). Trimming took 5 bases from V and 7 from J; bases not matched to a gene: 5. The CDR3 covers 14 residues. The CDR3 here is CAWAPGQGNSPLHF. The CDR3 DNA reads TGTGCCTGGGCCCCGGGACAGGGGAATTCACCCCTCCACTTT.

The J gene is TRBJ1-2, the V gene TRBV11-2, with TRBD1 identical over 7 bases. The CDR3 extends over 16 amino acids. The trim removed 0 bases at V and 6 bases at J, leaving 10 bases unmatched. In germline, CDR1 is SGHAT, CDR2 FQNNGV. The CDR3 DNA reads as TGTGCCAGCAGCTTAGATCAATGGGGCAGGGGGAATGGCTACACCTTC. Amino acids: CASSLDQWGRGNGYTF.